The 6 T cell receptor beta chains reported below all come from one sample, sequenced in a study of esophageal squamous cell carcinoma under preoperative chemotherapy. MiXCR was run by TCRdb on the PCR reads, yielding one entry per CDR3 protein. The table has 30,000 or so distinct CDR3 sequences, approximately 51% seen once; the top ten hold approximately 25%. Time point described: after preoperative PTX-NDP chemotherapy. The sample was acquired from a patient given preoperative chemotherapy. Receptor source: a human donor with esophageal squamous cell carcinoma. The donor label of this sample is uncertain.

Sample share makes this clonotype medium-sized. The CDR3 reads CASSLTPALEQYF. CDR3 in DNA: TGTGCCAGCAGTCTAACTCCGGCACTCGAGCAGTACTTC. The gene calls are TRBV27 and TRBJ2-5; D ambiguous. The J call may not be correct, given that the DNA end is closer to TRBJ2-7. Germline V gene lookup returns CDR1 MNHEY and CDR2 SMNVEV (reference sequence). The CDR3 contains 13 residues.

This clonotype occurred many times. Compared with germline, one end of the junction differs, possibly owing to a read error. V and J are TRBV7-7 and TRBJ2-5, with 7 bases identical to TRBD2. The germline gives CDR1 SSHAT, CDR2 FNYEAQ (reference sequence). This CDR3 spans 17 amino acids. The CDR3 DNA reads as TGTGCTAGCAGCGTCGGTCCGGCTAGCGGAATCCAAGAGACCCAGTACTTC. This encodes CASSVGPASGIQETQYF. Using reference TRBV7-7 and TRBJ2-5 for the parts outside the CDR3, the full variable domain is GAGVSQSPRYKVTKRGQDVTLRCDPISSHATLYWYQQALGQGPEFLTYFNYEAQPDKSGLPSDRFSAERPEGSISTLTIQRTEQRDSAMYRCASSVGPASGIQETQYFGPGTRLLVL.

The CDR3 nucleotides read TGTGCCAGCCACAGGGGAAGCACCGATACGCAGTTTTTT. Translation: CASHRGSTDTQFF. The genes are TRBV7-8 and TRBJ2-2; 7 bases are a match to TRBD1. This CDR3 region has 13 residues. Unmatched junction bases numbered 16, after V lost 8 bases and J lost 16 bases. The germline gives CDR1 SGHVS, CDR2 FQNEAQ.

This clonotype is termed medium-sized. This chain uses TRBV7-8 with TRBJ2-5, with D maybe TRBD2 (7 bases). The V end was cut by 8 bases, the J end by 2 bases, with 15 bases between. The CDR3 is 14 amino acids. Germline CDR1 and CDR2: SGHVS and FQNEAQ. Here the CDR3 DNA reads TGTGCCAGCCGGCAGGGAGGGGGGCAAGAGACCCAGTACTTC. Translating it yields CASRQGGGQETQYF.

Ten or more counts support this clonotype. This chain uses TRBV7-2 with TRBJ2-1, with 9 nucleotides matching TRBD1. The CDR3 is 15 amino acids. The germline CDR1 and CDR2 sequences are SGHTA and FQGNSA. J gave up 2 bases and V 5 bases, and 4 bases lay outside the gene matches. CDR3: CASSERQGAYNEQFF. The CDR3 region has the DNA TGTGCCAGCAGCGAACGACAGGGGGCCTACAATGAGCAGTTCTTC. Full variable domain (missing parts from reference TRBV7-2 and TRBJ2-1): GAGVSQSPSNKVTEKGKDVELRCDPISGHTALYWYRQSLGQGLEFLIYFQGNSAPDKSGLPSDRFSAERTGGSVSTLTIQRTQQEDSAVYLCASSERQGAYNEQFFGPGTRLTVL.

This clonotype was seen at least ten times. The chain links TRBV5-6 to TRBJ2-5, with D tentatively TRBD2 (5 bases). This CDR3 contains 14 residues. CDR1 and CDR2 (germline): SGHDT, YYEEEE. Trimming stripped 0 bases from V and 3 bases from J, with 9 bases between. CDR3 DNA: TGTGCCAGCAGCTTGGAGCAGAGGGAAGAGACCCAGTACTTC. It translates to CASSLEQREETQYF.